The 11 T cell receptor beta chains below all came from one sample that was sequenced in a study of T-cell reconstitution after alpha-beta-depleted transplantation in children. The library targeted TCRbeta and was prepared with unique molecular identifiers. Each CDR3 protein gets one entry after TCRdb re-called the PCR reads with MiXCR. The table records about 300,000 distinct CDR3 sequences, over 9.5% of them present only once. The specimen comprised PBMCs, sampled before TCRalphabeta/CD19-depleted stem cell transplant. These receptors all come from a boy under three years old with acute myeloid leukemia, due to receive a stem cell transplant.

Many counts were recorded for this clonotype. The rearrangement joins TRBV7-6 to TRBJ2-5; D may be TRBD1 or TRBD2 (6 bases each). CDR3 length: 15 amino acids. V lost 1 base, J lost 5 bases, and 14 bases lay in between. Germline V gene lookup returns CDR1 SGHVS and CDR2 FNYEAQ. The CDR3 is CASSLVGGLIETQYF. CDR3 sequence (DNA): TGTGCCAGCAGCTTAGTTGGGGGGCTGATTGAGACCCAGTACTTC.

This clonotype was recorded at least ten times. The rearrangement joins TRBV12-3 or TRBV12-4 to TRBJ2-7; D is perhaps TRBD2 (5 bases). The V end lost 3 bases, the J end lost 12 bases, and 15 bases lay between the germline ends. The CDR3 is 12 amino acids. The CDR3 nucleotides are TGTGCCAGCAGTTTTTATACGGGATCCGCGTACTTC. This sequence encodes CASSFYTGSAYF.

This clonotype was detected ten times or more. The chain links TRBV5-4 to TRBJ2-7; the match to TRBD1 covers 7 bases. The CDR3 contains 14 residues. J gave up 6 bases and V 1 base, and 7 bases lay outside the gene matches. Per the germline V gene, CDR1 is SGHNT and CDR2 is YYREEE (reference sequence). DNA of the CDR3: TGTGCCAGCAGCTTGACAGGGGACGCGAGCGAGCAGTACTTC. As protein: CASSLTGDASEQYF.

Ten or more counts support this clonotype. The CDR3 DNA reads as TGTGCCAGCAGCCTTAGCGGGGGTCTCTCCTACGAGCAGTACTTC. Encoded protein: CASSLSGGLSYEQYF. The rearrangement links TRBV9 to TRBJ2-7; 9 nucleotides match TRBD2. The length of the CDR3 is 15 residues. The V and J ends lost 4 bases and 0 bases, in that order; junction bases with no gene match: 5. The germline gives CDR1 SGDLS, CDR2 YYNGEE.

This clonotype was seen at least ten times. The gene calls are TRBV5-5 and TRBJ1-2; D not resolved. Germline V CDR1 and CDR2: SGHKS, YYEKEE (reference sequence). The CDR3 spans 14 residues. The V end lost 1 base, the J end lost 3 bases, and 10 bases lay between the germline ends. This CDR3 is CASSLLGTYYGYTF. CDR3 in DNA: TGTGCCAGCAGCTTGTTGGGAACCTACTATGGCTACACCTTC. The entire variable domain, with the rest obtained from reference TRBV5-5 and TRBJ1-2, is as follows: DAGVTQSPTHLIKTRGQQVTLRCSPISGHKSVSWYQQVLGQGPQFIFQYYEKEERGRGNFPDRFSARQFPNYSSELNVNALLLGDSALYLCASSLLGTYYGYTFGSGTRLTVV.

Points on this clonotype: Given a much more abundant clone one base away, this may be a read error. The chain employs TRBV29-1 and TRBJ2-7; unclear D gene. V lost 2 bases and J 5 bases, leaving 7 bases between the germline ends. CDR3 size: 11 residues. CDR1 and CDR2 from the germline V gene are SQVTM and ANQGSEA. This CDR3 is CSVEQTDEQYF. CDR3 in DNA: TGCAGCGTTGAACAGACCGACGAGCAGTACTTC.

This clonotype was seen at least ten times. The chain has TRBV5-6 and TRBJ1-1; D unresolved. CDR1 is SGHDT and CDR2 is YYEEEE in the germline V gene. The V and J ends lost 1 base and 0 bases respectively, with 16 bases between them. This CDR3 comprises 17 residues. The CDR3 sequence: CASSLWVYGNLNTEAFF. Written as DNA, the CDR3 is TGTGCCAGCAGCTTGTGGGTCTACGGGAACTTGAACACTGAAGCTTTCTTT.

Ten or more counts support this clonotype. The chain employs TRBV6-5 and TRBJ1-5; D not resolved. This CDR3 is 15 amino acids long. CDR1 is MNHEY, CDR2 SVGAGI, per germline. Trimming removed 2 bases from V and 1 base from J, with 9 bases in between. CDR3 sequence reads: CASSYRQPSNQPQHF. DNA of the CDR3: TGTGCCAGCAGTTACCGTCAACCGAGCAATCAGCCCCAGCATTTT.

This clonotype was found many times. The V call is TRBV12-3 or TRBV12-4, the J call TRBJ1-6; 9 bases match TRBD1. The CDR3 is made up of 13 amino acids. V lost 6 bases to trimming and J lost 10 bases; unmatched junction nucleotides: 4. The CDR3 sequence is CASRPGTGSPLHF. CDR3 nucleotide sequence: TGTGCCAGCAGACCCGGGACAGGGTCACCCCTCCACTTT.

About this clonotype itself: This may be a read error: a much more frequent sequence differs by one nucleotide. The J gene is TRBJ2-7, the V gene TRBV7-3; 9 nucleotides agree with TRBD1. CDR1 and CDR2 from the germline V gene are SGHTA and FQGTGA. This CDR3 is 14 amino acids long. This CDR3 reads CARSSTGTGHEQYF. CDR3 sequence (DNA): TGTGCCAGAAGCTCAACCGGGACAGGGCACGAGCAGTACTTC.

This clonotype was seen ten or more times. CDR3 coding DNA: TGTGCCACCAGTGATCGAAAGGGGCCAGGACCTTCCTACGAGCAGTACTTC. The encoded protein is CATSDRKGPGPSYEQYF. This sequence joins TRBV24-1 and TRBJ2-7, with a weak D call TRBD1 (5 bases). Trimming stripped 3 bases from V and 1 base from J, with 18 bases between. Germline CDR1 is KGHDR and CDR2 is SFDVKD. CDR3 size: 17 residues.